A selection of T cell receptor beta chains follows, all from one sample in a study of T cell responses to AZD1222 COVID-19 vaccine. Profiled with immunoSEQ multiplex PCR; TCRdb holds only in-frame clones, not every one. The data hold 150,000 to 200,000 clones, with 85% to 95% observed a single time. This material consisted of peripheral blood, taken on day 0 of AZD1222 vaccination. These receptors were obtained from an adult in good health. Both conserved end residues are part of each CDR3. The D gene is left open where the match is weak. Clone size, where shown, is once, few, many, or a class for clones that have expanded.

>13|TRBJ2-1|.|.|TRBV24-1
CATSDVGGGEQFF
TGTGCCACCAGTGATGTGGGGGGAGGTGAGCAGTTCTTC
>15|TRBJ1-1|.|.|TRBV11-1
CASSLRQAFNTEAFF
TGTGCCAGCAGCTTGCGACAGGCGTTTAACACTGAAGCTTTCTTT
>14|TRBJ1-1|.|TRBD1|TRBV3-1/TRBV3-2
CASSQNTGETEAFF
TGTGCCAGCAGCCAAAACACAGGGGAGACTGAAGCTTTCTTT
>13|TRBJ1-1|.|.|TRBV6-5
CASRQGMNTEAFF
TGTGCCAGCAGGCAGGGAATGAACACTGAAGCTTTCTTT
>14|TRBJ2-1|once|TRBD2|TRBV5-1
CASSTGGAGNEQFF
TGCGCCAGCAGCACCGGGGGGGCCGGCAATGAGCAGTTCTTC
>13|TRBJ2-7|.|TRBD1|TRBV12-3/TRBV12-4
CASGRTGYYEQYF
TGTGCCAGCGGAAGGACAGGGTACTACGAGCAGTACTTC
>12|TRBJ1-2|.|.|TRBV7-9
CASSFSGEGYTF
TGTGCCAGCAGCTTTTCAGGGGAAGGCTACACCTTC
>13|TRBJ1-1|few|.|TRBV6-4
CASSDSAVGEAFF
TGTGCCAGCAGTGACTCCGCGGTGGGTGAAGCTTTCTTT
>15|TRBJ1-5|.|.|TRBV28
CASSFDLGVNQPQHF
TGTGCCAGCAGTTTTGATCTCGGCGTGAATCAGCCCCAGCATTTT
>13|TRBJ1-1|.|.|TRBV30
CAWSARGNTEAFF
TGTGCCTGGAGTGCGAGAGGAAACACTGAAGCTTTCTTT
>12|TRBJ1-1|.|.|TRBV29-1
CSVGDGGTEAFF
TGCAGCGTTGGAGATGGTGGCACTGAAGCTTTCTTT
>13|TRBJ1-2|.|TRBD1|TRBV6-5
CASSYTGAYGYTF
TGTGCCAGCAGTTACACAGGGGCCTATGGCTACACCTTC
>12|TRBJ1-1|few|.|TRBV15
CATSRAPSEAFF
TGTGCCACCAGCAGAGCCCCGAGTGAAGCTTTCTTT
>12|TRBJ1-5|.|.|TRBV28
CASRRGNQPQHF
TGTGCCAGCCGCCGGGGGAATCAGCCCCAGCATTTT
>12|TRBJ2-2|.|.|TRBV29-1
CSATGSTGELFF
TGCAGCGCCACCGGGAGCACCGGGGAGCTGTTTTTT
>14|TRBJ1-5|.|.|TRBV3-1/TRBV3-2
CASSQVGSNQPQHF
TGTGCCAGCAGCCAAGTGGGAAGCAATCAGCCCCAGCATTTT
>14|TRBJ1-1|.|.|TRBV16
CASSQSRGNTEAFF
TGTGCCAGCAGCCAAAGCAGGGGGAACACTGAAGCTTTCTTT
>14|TRBJ1-4|.|.|TRBV19
CASTLAGINEKLFF
TGTGCCAGTACCCTGGCAGGTATTAATGAAAAACTGTTTTTT
>12|TRBJ2-3|.|.|TRBV30
CAWSVLVDTQYF
TGTGCCTGGAGTGTACTGGTGGATACGCAGTATTTT
>16|TRBJ1-4|.|.|TRBV30
CAWSALGRATNEKLFF
TGTGCCTGGAGTGCTTTAGGAAGAGCAACTAATGAAAAACTGTTTTTT
>13|TRBJ2-7|few|TRBD2|TRBV5-5
CASSGRASYEQYF
TGTGCCAGCAGCGGGAGGGCCTCCTACGAGCAGTACTTC
>16|TRBJ1-1|.|.|TRBV28
CASSPGILLRNTEAFF
TGTGCCAGCAGTCCGGGGATCCTGCTTCGGAACACTGAAGCTTTCTTT
>14|TRBJ1-5|few|.|TRBV28
CASSMPGGNQPQHF
TGTGCCAGCAGTATGCCCGGGGGCAATCAGCCCCAGCATTTT
>16|TRBJ2-7|.|TRBD2|TRBV10-3
CAISDELAGVFNEQYF
TGTGCCATCAGTGATGAACTAGCGGGAGTCTTCAACGAGCAGTACTTC
>15|TRBJ2-1|.|TRBD1|TRBV18
CASSTATGLYNEQFF
TGTGCCAGCTCAACCGCGACAGGGCTGTACAATGAGCAGTTCTTC
>17|TRBJ1-4|.|.|TRBV7-9
CASSLAPPGVGREKLFF
TGTGCCAGCAGCTTAGCCCCCCCGGGGGTGGGACGTGAAAAACTGTTTTTT
>16|TRBJ1-2|.|TRBD1|TRBV9
CASSPPEGQGAYGYTF
TGTGCCAGCAGCCCCCCGGAAGGACAGGGGGCCTATGGCTACACCTTC
>13|TRBJ1-1|.|.|TRBV6-1
CASSESMNTEAFF
TGTGCCAGCAGTGAATCTATGAACACTGAAGCTTTCTTT
>17|TRBJ2-7|few|TRBD2|TRBV4-2
CASSQGKRGGGSYEQYF
TGTGCCAGCAGCCAAGGGAAGCGGGGGGGCGGATCGTACGAGCAGTACTTC
>16|TRBJ1-2|few|.|TRBV12-1
CASSFAPRGPFGGYTF
TGTGCCAGCAGCTTTGCGCCAAGGGGGCCCTTTGGTGGCTACACCTTC
>11|TRBJ1-1|.|.|TRBV3-1/TRBV3-2
CASTGRAEAFF
TGTGCCTCAACAGGACGGGCTGAAGCTTTCTTT
>13|TRBJ1-1|.|TRBD1|TRBV3-1/TRBV3-2
CASSQGQGVGAFF
TGTGCCAGCAGCCAAGGACAGGGTGTAGGGGCTTTCTTT
>12|TRBJ1-4|.|.|TRBV29-1
CSVDLGEGKLFF
TGCAGCGTTGATCTAGGGGAGGGAAAACTGTTTTTT
>16|TRBJ2-5|.|TRBD2|TRBV3-1/TRBV3-2
CASSQEQTSPSETQYF
TGTGCCAGCAGCCAAGAACAGACTAGCCCTTCGGAGACCCAGTACTTC
>18|TRBJ1-5|once|TRBD1|TRBV28
CASSWTGGVIGSNQPQHF
TGTGCCAGCAGCTGGACAGGGGGCGTAATTGGAAGCAATCAGCCCCAGCATTTT
>15|TRBJ2-2|.|.|TRBV5-1
CASSLEGGDTGELFF
TGCGCCAGCAGCTTGGAAGGCGGCGACACCGGGGAGCTGTTTTTT